A single sample gave rise to the 9 T cell receptor beta chains below, sequenced in a study of blood T cell repertoires in COVID-19 (dated by TCRdb to the early 2020s). The library was made by the immunoSEQ multiplex PCR assay. TCRdb holds this immuneACCESS table with in-frame rearrangements only. Some clones are missing; in checked studies, unresolved V genes explain under half, and the rest has no known cause. This sample lists 470,000 or so clones; around 90% were detected once. The top ten clonotypes cover roughly 1.9% of the sample. The material sequenced was PBMCs or T cells enriched from blood (not recorded which). These receptors were taken from a woman younger than 35 with acute COVID-19.

The chain recombines TRBV6-2 or TRBV6-3 with TRBJ2-7, with D possibly matching TRBD2 (5 bases). V lost 5 bases and J lost 12, with 14 bases in between. Germline V lookup: CDR1 MNHEY, CDR2 SVGEGT. The CDR3 is 11 amino acids. The CDR3 DNA sequence: TGTGCCAGCAGTACGGTGACTATTCTGTACTTC. It yields the protein CASSTVTILYF.

The chain joins TRBV13 to TRBJ2-5, with D possibly TRBD2 on 7 matching bases. V dropped 5 bases and J dropped 4 bases, with 17 bases sitting between them. The CDR3 is 15 amino acids. CDR1 and CDR2 (germline): PRHDT, FYEKMQ (reference sequence). The CDR3 DNA reads as TGTGCCAGCAGCCCCCTGAGGGGGGGTGGAGAGACCCAGTACTTC. It encodes CASSPLRGGGETQYF.

This clone was seen only once. This chain links TRBV10-1 with TRBJ2-3; TRBD2 aligns across 9 bases. Germline lookup yields CDR1 WNHNN and CDR2 SYGVQD (reference sequence). The length of the CDR3 is 16 residues. Trimming removed 4 bases from V and 6 bases from J; junction bases left unmatched: 11. The CDR3 DNA reads TGCGCCAGCAGTGTTGGTTTGGCGGGGGGGCTGGATACGCAGTATTTT. Translation: CASSVGLAGGLDTQYF.

The CDR3 nucleotides are TGTGCCAGCAGTTTACAGAACCTCTATGGCTACACCTTC. Amino acids: CASSLQNLYGYTF. The chain employs TRBV28 and TRBJ1-2, with no clear D. The CDR3 sequence is 13 residues long. V shed 2 bases and J shed 4 bases, with 8 bases lying between them. The V gene's germline CDR1 is MDHEN and CDR2 SYDVKM.

The CDR3 DNA follows: TGTGCCAGCAGCTTAAGATCAACAGGGCCGTACGAGCAGTACTTC. Translation: CASSLRSTGPYEQYF. The genes are TRBV7-9 and TRBJ2-7; D is perhaps TRBD1 (6 bases). There are 15 residues in the CDR3. Trimming removed 2 bases from V and 4 bases from J, with 15 bases in between. From germline, CDR1 is SEHNR and CDR2 FQNEAQ (reference sequence).

This clone was seen only a few times. V usage is TRBV12-5 and J usage is TRBJ1-6; 12 nucleotides align to TRBD1. The CDR3 loop spans 18 amino acids. Germline assignment: CDR1 LGHNT and CDR2 FRNRAP. V lost 6 bases to trimming and J lost 1 base; unmatched junction nucleotides: 7. The CDR3: CASGPGDRGLSYNSPLHF. The CDR3, as DNA: TGTGCTAGTGGACCCGGGGACAGGGGGCTTTCCTATAATTCACCCCTCCACTTT.

The chain recombines TRBV10-3 with TRBJ1-3; the D is unclear. CDR1 ENHRY and CDR2 SYGVKD come from the germline V gene. Trimming took off 8 bases at V and 0 bases at J, with 11 bases between the two ends. The CDR3 runs 14 residues. The CDR3 is CAIARENSGNTIYF. Here the CDR3 DNA reads TGTGCCATCGCCCGGGAGAACTCTGGAAACACCATATATTTT.

The chain recombines TRBV4-3 with TRBJ1-4, with a weak D call TRBD1 (5 bases). The V end lost 0 bases, the J end lost 4 bases, and 15 bases lay between the germline ends. The CDR3 extends over 17 amino acids. Germline CDR1 LGHNA, CDR2 YSLEER. The CDR3 DNA reads TGCGCCAGCAGCCAAGAAGGGGCCCTTACGGGTAATGAAAAACTGTTTTTT. Encoded protein: CASSQEGALTGNEKLFF.

This clone has only one observation. Other DNA sequences in this specimen translate into the identical CDR3. V and J are TRBV5-6 and TRBJ1-4; no reliable D call. The CDR3 consists of 13 residues. The ends were cut back, 0 bases at V and 4 bases at J, with 4 bases in the middle. Germline CDR1 SGHDT, CDR2 YYEEEE. The CDR3 bases are TGTGCCAGCAGCTTGGCCGGTAATGAAAAACTGTTTTTT. This sequence encodes CASSLAGNEKLFF.